This TCR beta chain was sequenced in a study of tumor-infiltrating lymphocytes in primary liver carcinoma. Ten or more counts support this clonotype. Reverse transcription of about 500 ng total RNA with a constant-region primer produced TCR beta cDNA. ARM-PCR was slightly modified, and three nested multiplex PCR rounds with it gave rise to the TCR beta libraries. A C-beta reverse primer was combined with TRBV1-TRBV30 forward primers in the first two PCR rounds, and each round had roughly 9 cycles. TCRdb re-derived calls from the multiplex PCR reads in MiXCR, one entry per CDR3 protein. Among under 150,000 distinct CDR3 sequences listed, under 70% were seen once. The CDR3 consists of 17 residues. V was pared by 4 bases and J by 0 bases, with 18 bases between. The source material, roughly 18-31 mg of unsorted bulk tissue, was used to co-extract RNA and DNA.

The chain uses TRBV12-3 or TRBV12-4 and TRBJ1-1; TRBD1 might be the D (6 bases). The receptor comes from a woman in her fifties or sixties with primary liver carcinoma and hepatitis B virus infection. Sequenced material: tumor-adjacent normal liver tissue. CDR3 bases: TGTGCCAGCAGTTACGGGGCCCCAGGGGACATGAACACTGAAGCTTTCTTT. It encodes CASSYGAPGDMNTEAFF.